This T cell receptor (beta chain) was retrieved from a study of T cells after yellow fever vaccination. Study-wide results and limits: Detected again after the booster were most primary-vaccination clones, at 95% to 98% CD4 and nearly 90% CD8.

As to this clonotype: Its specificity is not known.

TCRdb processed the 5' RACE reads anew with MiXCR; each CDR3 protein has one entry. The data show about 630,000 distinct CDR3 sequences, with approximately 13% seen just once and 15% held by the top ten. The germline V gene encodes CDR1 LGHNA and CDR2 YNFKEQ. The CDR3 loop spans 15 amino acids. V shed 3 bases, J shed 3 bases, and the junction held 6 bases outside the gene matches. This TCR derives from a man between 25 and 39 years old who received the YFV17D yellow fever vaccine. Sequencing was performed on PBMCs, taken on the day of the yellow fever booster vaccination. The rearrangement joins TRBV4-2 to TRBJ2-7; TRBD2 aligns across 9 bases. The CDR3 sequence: CASSQTGTSNYEQYF. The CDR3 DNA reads TGTGCCAGCAGCCAGACCGGGACTAGCAACTACGAGCAGTACTTC.